This TCR beta chain was documented in a study of blood T cell repertoires in COVID-19 (dated by TCRdb to the early 2020s). Turning to the overall study: Collaborator samples came from the United States, Italy and Spain and covered acute and convalescent phases of COVID-19. The material from the prospective study consisted of cDNA or gDNA derived from T cells, B-cell-depleted T cells, or PBMCs. A freely available public database, intended as a resource for researchers studying the immune response to SARS-CoV-2, is where the repertoires were released. Sample metadata almost always included a de-identified subject ID, COVID-19 status, age in years and sex. Where available, HLA class I and class II types were taken from metadata supplied by the sample provider and were not determined by assay-based typing. Deeply sampled blood TCRbeta repertoires from subjects exposed to, actively infected with, or recovered from COVID-19 were included in the dataset. Samples came from the ongoing ImmuneRACE study (first 160 participants) plus 1,254 subjects from 6 global collaborators.

Results the study describes overall, beyond this receptor: The amount of clinical and demographic metadata varied by source and participant and was provided uncurated.

TCRbeta CDR3 regions were amplified from genomic DNA using the immunoSEQ Assay, a bias-controlled multiplex PCR. As for how the authors treated the data: The number of nucleated cells in each sample was estimated by amplification of reference gene primers within the assay. To quantify the absolute abundance of each unique TCRbeta CDR3 rearrangement, sequence reads were collapsed and filtered. For each sample, productive Simpson clonality was calculated as the square root of Simpson's diversity index over productive rearrangements. Here the immuneACCESS table is served through TCRdb, limited to in-frame sequences with V and J called. Missing clones are a known gap in these copies; in checked studies unresolved V genes cover under half, and the rest lacks a known reason. The V and J calls and clone size come from that table; D and trimming were worked out from the DNA. The sample table records 350,000 to 450,000 clones; 70% to 90% of these occur just once. The ten largest clones capture approximately 2.5% of the sample.

A note on this clone: Its antigen is currently not known. No base qualities exist here, and no much larger clone lies one base off it.

One collaborating source in Seattle enrolled patients during active infection and followed them longitudinally through the course of disease. Collaborating institutions collected whole blood in K2EDTA tubes following their own protocols. Collaborator samples were shipped for TCRbeta analysis as frozen whole blood, isolated PBMCs, or DNA extracted from either sample type. Cut back by 7 bases and 8 bases, the V and J ends lie 12 bases apart. Including the terminal cysteine and phenylalanine, the CDR3 comprises 12 residues. Only CDR3 DNA is held: 36 bases, read in frame from base 1. The sequence links TRBV12-3 or TRBV12-4 to TRBJ2-1, and the D gene may be TRBD1, 5 bases matching. The TCR was taken from a woman aged 60 to 75 with COVID-19, enrolled during active disease. The specimen was peripheral blood. The CDR3 here reads CASTPRVDEQFF. The sequence in DNA is TGTGCCAGCACCCCCAGGGTGGATGAGCAGTTCTTC.